This TCR beta chain came from a study of shared clonotypes between healthy human individuals. General study points: Sampling was confined to blood; repertoires within tissues likely differ.

Sequencing used immunoSEQ multiplex PCR; TCRdb keeps in-frame clones, though not all of them. The sample holds roughly 2,000,000 clones, around 93% seen once. In germline, CDR1 is MDHEN, CDR2 SYDVKM. V dropped 3 bases and J dropped 6 bases, with 8 bases sitting between them. The CDR3 is 12 amino acids. The naive CD8 subset, CD45RO-negative cells positively selected for CCR7, excluded terminally differentiated effector memory CD45RA+ cells. As to this clone: What it binds is not known. Other DNA sequences in the sample encode the same CDR3.

The TCR originated in a young man in good health. Some clones in this sample may be carry-over from other donors' samples. Sequences were obtained from naive CD8+ T cells from PBMCs. V gene TRBV28 combines with J gene TRBJ1-2; D might be TRBD1 (5 bases). The CDR3 DNA follows: TGTGCCAGCAGTTTTGGAGGGGATGGCTACACCTTC. This sequence encodes CASSFGGDGYTF.